Presented here are 17 T cell receptor beta chains from one specimen sequenced in a study of human T cells and chemical hapten exposure. Regarding time point: patch test 2, 6 weeks after DPC sensitization. Treatment meaning: therapeutic diphenylcyclopropenone sensitization with weekly scalp DPC. The total RNA was obtained from whole blood that was not fractionated. MiXCR was run by TCRdb on the RACE reads, yielding one entry per CDR3 protein. The table shows roughly 40,000 distinct CDR3 sequences, with 9.5% to 10% occurring only once. The specimen comprised whole blood, sampled in connection with sensitization to the hapten diphenylcyclopropenone (DPC). The receptors shown here come from a woman younger than 45 with alopecia areata. Some clones in this sample may be carry-over from other donors' samples.

This clonotype was seen many times. V is TRBV2 and J is TRBJ2-7; tentative D call: TRBD1 (5 bases). Germline V gene lookup returns CDR1 SNHLY and CDR2 FYNNEI. Trimming took off 8 bases at V and 6 bases at J, with 14 bases between the two ends. The CDR3 covers 12 residues. CDR3 nucleotide sequence: TGTGCCAGCTGTAGTGTGGGGCCCGAGCAGTACTTC. Its translation: CASCSVGPEQYF.

The V call is TRBV18, the J call TRBJ2-5; D is unresolved. This CDR3 region has 16 residues. Trimming stripped 1 base from V and 0 bases from J, with 12 bases between. Germline V gene data show CDR1 as KGHSH and CDR2 as LQKENI. The CDR3 is CASSPLLTQYQETQYF. For the CDR3, the DNA is TGTGCCAGCTCACCACTCTTGACTCAATACCAAGAGACCCAGTACTTC.

The chain carries TRBV7-2 and TRBJ1-1; D not resolved. The CDR3 is 13 residues long. Trimming removed 3 bases from V and 3 bases from J, with 8 bases in between. Per germline, CDR1 SGHTA and CDR2 FQGNSA. The chain's CDR3 is CASSFSEDTEAFF. The CDR3 DNA reads TGTGCCAGCAGCTTCTCCGAGGACACTGAAGCTTTCTTT.

In its sample, this clonotype was seen many times. This chain joins TRBV7-3 and TRBJ2-7; 15 bases are a match to TRBD2. The CDR3 sequence is 18 residues long. Germline loops: CDR1 SGHTA, CDR2 FQGTGA. Trimming cost V 2 bases and J 7 bases; bases outside gene matches: 12. The CDR3 is CASSLVPTGLAGGVEQYF. CDR3 nucleotides: TGTGCCAGCAGCTTAGTCCCCACGGGACTAGCGGGGGGTGTGGAGCAGTACTTC. Filled out from reference TRBV7-3 and TRBJ2-7, the complete variable domain reads GAGVSQTPSNKVTEKGKYVELRCDPISGHTALYWYRQSLGQGPEFLIYFQGTGAADDSGLPNDRFFAVRPEGSVSTLKIQRTERGDSAVYLCASSLVPTGLAGGVEQYFGPGTRLTVT.

The rearrangement joins TRBV2 to TRBJ2-5; the match to TRBD1 covers 9 bases. The CDR3 is 14 amino acids. The germline V gene encodes CDR1 SNHLY and CDR2 FYNNEI. After removal of 7 bases from V and 4 bases from J, the junction contained 7 bases not matched to a gene. The CDR3 spells CASTLDRGRETQYF. Here the CDR3 DNA reads TGTGCCAGCACGTTAGACAGGGGGAGAGAGACCCAGTACTTC.

This clonotype appeared a few times. V gene TRBV5-1 combines with J gene TRBJ2-7; no definite D call. Germline V gives CDR1 SGHRS, CDR2 YFSETQ. Trimming cost V 5 bases and J 2 bases, with 17 bases left between them. This CDR3 comprises 15 residues. The CDR3 DNA reads as TGCGCCAGCAGTTTCATGGCCGGAGATACCTACGAGCAGTACTTC. This gives the protein CASSFMAGDTYEQYF.

This clonotype turned up a few times. The V and J genes are TRBV5-5 and TRBJ2-2; D unresolved. V gave up 5 bases and J gave up 6 bases, with 14 bases separating them. The V gene's germline CDR1 is SGHKS and CDR2 YYEKEE (reference sequence). The CDR3 covers 14 residues. CDR3 residues: CASSLSGFSGELFF. The CDR3, as DNA: TGTGCCAGCAGTTTAAGTGGATTCTCCGGGGAGCTGTTTTTT.

The chain carries TRBV12-3 or TRBV12-4 and TRBJ2-5; D is ambiguous. The CDR3 is made up of 13 amino acids. Trimming removed 0 bases at V and 0 bases at J, with 2 bases between. The CDR3 nucleotides are TGTGCCAGCAGTTTAGCCTACCAAGAGACCCAGTACTTC. Protein: CASSLAYQETQYF.

This clonotype was detected many times. V usage is TRBV19 and J usage is TRBJ2-7; D gene ambiguous. Germline V gene lookup returns CDR1 LNHDA and CDR2 SQIVND (reference sequence). The CDR3 length is 15 residues. Trimming stripped 5 bases from V and 0 bases from J, with 14 bases between. CDR3 sequence reads: CASSATIPNSYEQYF. For the CDR3, the DNA is TGTGCCAGTAGTGCTACTATACCCAACTCCTACGAGCAGTACTTC.

The table lists this clonotype with many counts. CDR3 bases: TGTGCCAGCAGTTACGGGGCTAGCGGGGGCGGGAATACGCAGTATTTT. Translating it yields CASSYGASGGGNTQYF. J is TRBJ2-3 and V is TRBV6-6; 10 bases match TRBD2. The CDR3 contains 16 residues. Germline values: CDR1 MNHNY, CDR2 SVGAGI (reference sequence). V shed 2 bases, J shed 7 bases, and the junction held 9 bases outside the gene matches.

In this sample, this clonotype turned up a few times. This sequence joins TRBV19 and TRBJ1-1; unclear D gene. V lost 9 bases and J 1 base, leaving 9 bases between the germline ends. The CDR3 totals 12 residues. Per germline, CDR1 LNHDA and CDR2 SQIVND (reference sequence). The CDR3 sequence: CASRDPNTEAFF. CDR3 coding DNA: TGTGCCAGCAGAGACCCGAACACTGAAGCTTTCTTT.

The genes are TRBV6-5 and TRBJ1-1; 7 nucleotides agree with TRBD1. V gave up 1 base and J gave up 4 bases; unmatched junction bases: 6. CDR1 is MNHEY, CDR2 SVGAGI, per germline. The CDR3 has 15 residues. The CDR3 sequence: CASSYFRQGGTEAFF. In DNA form, the CDR3 reads TGTGCCAGCAGTTACTTCAGACAGGGAGGCACTGAAGCTTTCTTT.

V usage is TRBV7-9 and J usage is TRBJ1-6, with 9 bases that match TRBD1. Looked up from germline, CDR1 is SEHNR and CDR2 is FQNEAQ (reference sequence). With 5 bases clipped from V and 5 bases from J, the junction kept 4 bases outside the gene matches. CDR3 length: 15 amino acids. In DNA, the CDR3 is TGTGCCAGCAGCCCTGGGGACAGGGATAATTCACCCCTCCACTTT. It yields the protein CASSPGDRDNSPLHF.

The V gene is TRBV18, the J gene TRBJ2-6; D is unclear. Trimming shortened V by 2 bases and J by 0 bases, and 5 bases separated the two germline ends. The germline CDR1 and CDR2 sequences are KGHSH and LQKENI. CDR3 length equals 15 residues. CDR3 DNA: TGTGCCAGCTCACCAGGAGTCTCTGGGGCCAACGTCCTGACTTTC. Encoded protein: CASSPGVSGANVLTF.

This clonotype showed up just once. V is TRBV2 and J is TRBJ2-3, with TRBD1 as a possible D gene (5 bases). This CDR3 spans 15 amino acids. Trimming shortened V by 2 bases and J by 0 bases, and 9 bases separated the two germline ends. Germline assignment: CDR1 SNHLY and CDR2 FYNNEI. In DNA, the CDR3 is TGTGCCAGCAGTGAAAGACAGCTTAGCACAGATACGCAGTATTTT. Its translation is CASSERQLSTDTQYF.

The table lists this clonotype with many counts. The rearrangement joins TRBV7-7 to TRBJ1-6, with D unresolved. V lost 1 base to trimming and J lost 10 bases, with 8 bases between them. This CDR3 is built from 13 residues. Per the germline V gene, CDR1 is SSHAT and CDR2 is FNYEAQ (reference sequence). The CDR3 is CASSLDRTSPLHF. The CDR3 DNA sequence: TGTGCCAGCAGCTTAGACCGGACCTCACCCCTCCACTTT.

The chain recombines TRBV5-6 with TRBJ1-6; no firm D call. The CDR3 runs to 15 residues. Germline CDR1 reads SGHDT; CDR2 reads YYEEEE. V dropped 6 bases and J dropped 11 bases, with 21 bases sitting between them. CDR3 nucleotide sequence: TGTGCCAGCAACCTCGCCCCCGGAAATGTGGCACCCCTCCACTTT. This translates into CASNLAPGNVAPLHF.